These 27 T cell receptor beta chains share one sample of origin, sequenced in a study of Tregs in tolerant kidney transplant recipients. Only in-frame clones appear in the TCRdb table, and some are missing; sequencing was by immunoSEQ multiplex PCR. The table records fewer than 150,000 clones, around nine tenths of them present only once. Material for sequencing was CD4+ T cells from blood. All receptors derive from a human donor in good health.

V and J are TRBV9 and TRBJ2-4; D call uncertain. Germline V CDR1 and CDR2: SGDLS, YYNGEE. The CDR3 spans 15 residues. Trimming stripped 3 bases from V and 0 bases from J, with 10 bases between. CDR3 DNA sequence: TGTGCCAGCAGCGCCAACACCCTAGCCAAAAACATTCAGTACTTC. Residues: CASSANTLAKNIQYF.

The chain employs TRBV6-5 and TRBJ1-1, with 9 nucleotides matching TRBD1. J gave up 0 bases and V 0 bases, and 2 bases lay outside the gene matches. Germline CDR1 MNHEY, CDR2 SVGAGI. This CDR3 contains 16 residues. The CDR3 spells CASSYSWTGVNTEAFF. The CDR3 DNA reads as TGTGCCAGCAGTTACTCGTGGACAGGGGTGAACACTGAAGCTTTCTTT.

This clone was seen only once. The chain links TRBV4-2 to TRBJ1-3; D not certain. The CDR3 contains 17 residues. CDR1 and CDR2 (germline): LGHNA, YNFKEQ. V dropped 0 bases and J dropped 0 bases, with 12 bases sitting between them. CDR3 residues: CASSQEIRANSGNTIYF. CDR3 coding DNA: TGTGCCAGCAGCCAAGAAATTCGGGCCAACTCTGGAAACACCATATATTTT.

The chain employs TRBV5-4 and TRBJ2-1, with unresolved D. Trimming took off 1 base at V and 3 bases at J, with 14 bases between the two ends. The CDR3 consists of 16 residues. CDR1 is SGHNT and CDR2 is YYREEE in the germline V gene (reference sequence). In DNA form, the CDR3 reads TGTGCCAGCAGCTTGTTGGGTGGGGATCTCTACAATGAGCAGTTCTTC. Translated, it gives CASSLLGGDLYNEQFF.

In this sample, this clone turned up a few times. The chain joins TRBV5-1 to TRBJ2-7; D perhaps matches TRBD1 (6 bases). The germline CDR1 and CDR2 sequences are SGHRS and YFSETQ. The CDR3 sequence is 16 residues long. V lost 0 bases and J lost 0, with 13 bases in between. The CDR3 DNA follows: TGCGCCAGCAGCTTGGCCCAGCAGGGGCACTCCTACGAGCAGTACTTC. Translating it yields CASSLAQQGHSYEQYF.

This clone was observed a handful of times. The chain employs TRBV7-9 and TRBJ2-2; unclear D gene. CDR3 length: 14 residues. Trimming pared 7 bases from V and 4 bases from J, leaving 13 bases between. Germline V gene sequence: CDR1 SEHNR, CDR2 FQNEAQ (reference sequence). For the CDR3, the DNA is TGTGCCAGCACCGCCGTGACGGGCACCGGGGAGCTGTTTTTT. Translated: CASTAVTGTGELFF.

The chain carries TRBV6-6 and TRBJ2-1; no definite D call. The ends were cut back, 6 bases at V and 0 bases at J, with 15 bases in the middle. The germline CDR1 and CDR2 sequences are MNHNY and SVGAGI (reference sequence). The CDR3 totals 16 residues. CDR3 loop: CASSLGAFSSYNEQFF. The DNA of the CDR3 is TGTGCCAGCAGCTTAGGTGCTTTCAGCTCCTACAATGAGCAGTTCTTC.

This clone has just one count. The chain employs TRBV6-1 and TRBJ2-5; perhaps TRBD1 as D (5 bases). CDR3 length: 13 amino acids. V lost 7 bases, J lost 3 bases, and 12 bases lay in between. The germline gives CDR1 MNHNS, CDR2 SASEGT. The CDR3 is CASTARVEETQYF. The CDR3 region has the DNA TGTGCCAGCACGGCCAGGGTCGAAGAGACCCAGTACTTC.

The J gene is TRBJ1-3, the V gene TRBV5-1, with 10 bases lining up with TRBD1. The V gene's germline CDR1 is SGHRS and CDR2 YFSETQ. The V segment lost 3 bases and the J segment 0 bases; nucleotides outside the gene matches: 6. CDR3 length: 17 residues. CDR3 coding DNA: TGCGCCAGCAGCTACGGGACAGGGGCAAGCTCTGGAAACACCATATATTTT. It translates to CASSYGTGASSGNTIYF. The complete variable domain, with remaining parts taken from reference TRBV5-1 and TRBJ1-3, reads KAGVTQTPRYLIKTRGQQVTLSCSPISGHRSVSWYQQTPGQGLQFLFEYFSETQRNKGNFPGRFSGRQFSNSRSEMNVSTLELGDSALYLCASSYGTGASSGNTIYFGEGSWLTVV.

V and J are TRBV5-1 and TRBJ2-1; 8 bases match TRBD1. CDR3 length: 14 amino acids. V was pared by 4 bases and J by 6 bases, with 6 bases of the junction left unmatched. In germline, CDR1 is SGHRS, CDR2 YFSETQ. CDR3 residues: CASSQMGQANEQFF. For the CDR3, the DNA is TGCGCCAGCAGCCAAATGGGACAGGCCAATGAGCAGTTCTTC.

The rearrangement joins TRBV21-1 to TRBJ2-1. TRBV21-1 is a listed pseudogene. The length of the CDR3 is 15 residues. The CDR3 loop is CASSKVGRTNGEQFF. Here the CDR3 DNA reads TGTGCCAGCAGCAAAGTAGGTAGGACCAACGGTGAGCAGTTCTTC.

The chain recombines TRBV11-2 with TRBJ2-3, with D unresolved. Germline lookup yields CDR1 SGHAT and CDR2 FQNNGV. This CDR3 is 15 amino acids long. With 4 bases removed from V and 6 bases from J, the gap between germline ends came to 17 bases. The DNA for the CDR3 is TGTGCCAGCAGCTCCAGACCTTCCATGGGGGATACGCAGTATTTT. Protein: CASSSRPSMGDTQYF.

J is TRBJ1-4 and V is TRBV6-1; D is undetermined. This CDR3 region has 14 residues. The V gene's germline CDR1 is MNHNS and CDR2 SASEGT. The V and J ends lost 7 bases and 4 bases respectively, with 13 bases between them. The CDR3 spells CASTELMVNEKLFF. The CDR3 nucleotides are TGTGCCAGCACCGAGCTGATGGTTAATGAAAAACTGTTTTTT.

The rearrangement links TRBV5-8 to TRBJ1-4, with D perhaps TRBD1 (6 bases). The CDR3 is made up of 14 amino acids. With 5 bases removed from V and 2 bases from J, the gap between germline ends came to 10 bases. Looked up from germline, CDR1 is SGHTS and CDR2 is YDEGEE. The CDR3 DNA is TGTGCCAGCAGTCTCAGGGGTACTAATGAAAAACTGTTTTTT. Its translation is CASSLRGTNEKLFF.

This chain connects TRBV6-5 to TRBJ1-4; no firm D call. Trimming removed 8 bases from V and 0 bases from J, with 13 bases in between. The CDR3 loop spans 15 amino acids. CDR1 MNHEY and CDR2 SVGAGI come from the germline V gene. CDR3 protein: CASGFTFTTNEKLFF. The DNA of the CDR3 is TGTGCCAGCGGCTTTACATTCACAACTAATGAAAAACTGTTTTTT.

The chain couples TRBV2 to TRBJ2-7; the D gene is possibly TRBD2 (7 bases). This CDR3 contains 13 residues. V shed 4 bases and J shed 3 bases, with 10 bases lying between them. Germline assignment: CDR1 SNHLY and CDR2 FYNNEI. The CDR3 loop is CASSVRGGYEQYF. The CDR3 DNA sequence: TGTGCCAGCAGTGTGAGGGGGGGCTACGAGCAGTACTTC.

This chain links TRBV5-1 with TRBJ1-1; D unclear. Trimming took 4 bases from V and 6 from J, leaving 13 bases between them. Germline V gives CDR1 SGHRS, CDR2 YFSETQ. This CDR3 is built from 13 residues. In DNA form, the CDR3 reads TGCGCCAGCAGCCCGGCGGGGTTGGCTGAAGCTTTCTTT. It translates to CASSPAGLAEAFF.

The chain uses TRBV12-2 and TRBJ2-7; the table's D gene call, TRBD2, was not cross checked with the DNA. TRBV12-2 is a known pseudogene. This CDR3 has 18 amino acids. CDR3 sequence: CASRLGKYSGRPKYEQYF. The CDR3 nucleotides read TGTGCAAGTCGCTTAGGAAAATATAGCGGGAGGCCCAAGTACGAGCAGTACTTC.

This chain uses TRBV5-4 with TRBJ2-7, with D perhaps matching TRBD1 (6 bases). V shed 4 bases and J shed 2 bases, with 13 bases lying between them. Germline V gene sequence: CDR1 SGHNT, CDR2 YYREEE (reference sequence). There are 14 residues in the CDR3. CDR3 residues: CASSPPGVPYEQYF. The DNA of the CDR3 is TGTGCCAGCAGCCCCCCAGGGGTACCCTACGAGCAGTACTTC. Full variable domain (outside the CDR3, taken from reference TRBV5-4 and TRBJ2-7): ETGVTQSPTHLIKTRGQQVTLRCSSQSGHNTVSWYQQALGQGPQFIFQYYREEENGRGNFPPRFSGLQFPNYSSELNVNALELDDSALYLCASSPPGVPYEQYFGPGTRLTVT.

The V call is TRBV18, the J call TRBJ2-2, with D possibly being TRBD1 or TRBD2 (5 bases each). Trimming shortened V by 1 base and J by 3 bases, and 12 bases separated the two germline ends. Germline lookup yields CDR1 KGHSH and CDR2 LQKENI. The CDR3 is 16 amino acids. The DNA for the CDR3 is TGTGCCAGCTCACCACTGGTCTTGGGGGACACCGGGGAGCTGTTTTTT. This codes for CASSPLVLGDTGELFF. Using reference TRBV18 and TRBJ2-2 for the parts outside the CDR3, the full variable domain is NAGVMQNPRHLVRRRGQEARLRCSPMKGHSHVYWYRQLPEEGLKFMVYLQKENIIDESGMPKERFSAEFPKEGPSILRIQQVVRGDSAAYFCASSPLVLGDTGELFFGEGSRLTVL.

V gene TRBV11-2 combines with J gene TRBJ1-2; no clear D. Trimming cost V 4 bases and J 7 bases, with 10 bases left between them. CDR3 length equals 12 residues. CDR1 is SGHAT and CDR2 is FQNNGV in the germline V gene. CDR3 residues: CASSSWTAGYTF. The CDR3 DNA follows: TGTGCCAGCAGCTCCTGGACTGCTGGCTACACCTTC. The whole variable domain, remainder taken from reference TRBV11-2 and TRBJ1-2, is EAGVAQSPRYKIIEKRQSVAFWCNPISGHATLYWYQQILGQGPKLLIQFQNNGVVDDSQLPKDRFSAERLKGVDSTLKIQPAKLEDSAVYLCASSSWTAGYTFGSGTRLTVV.

The genes are TRBV6-6 and TRBJ1-6, with a possible D match to TRBD1 (5 bases). Germline V gene sequence: CDR1 MNHNY, CDR2 SVGAGI (reference sequence). The CDR3 has 15 residues. Trimming stripped 0 bases from V and 7 bases from J, with 10 bases between. The CDR3 sequence is CASSYSGRENSPLHF. The CDR3 region has the DNA TGTGCCAGCAGTTACTCGGGACGAGAGAATTCACCCCTCCACTTT.

The V gene is TRBV2, the J gene TRBJ2-3; maybe TRBD1 (5 bases). The V end was cut by 4 bases, the J end by 2 bases, with 10 bases between. Germline values: CDR1 SNHLY, CDR2 FYNNEI. CDR3 length equals 14 residues. This CDR3 reads CASSAMTDTDTQYF. In DNA form, the CDR3 reads TGTGCCAGCAGTGCCATGACAGACACAGATACGCAGTATTTT.

The V gene is TRBV7-4, the J gene TRBJ2-3; TRBD2 agrees at 13 bases. J lost 3 bases, V lost 2 bases, and 14 bases had no gene match. The CDR3 totals 20 residues. Germline CDR1 is SGHVT and CDR2 is SQSDAQ. CDR3 region: CASSLHPWTSGSVGTDTQYF. Here the CDR3 DNA reads TGTGCCAGCAGCTTACATCCCTGGACTAGCGGGAGTGTTGGGACAGATACGCAGTATTTT.

The chain carries TRBV2 and TRBJ2-7; D ambiguous. Trimming removed 7 bases at V and 3 bases at J, with 10 bases between. Germline V gene lookup returns CDR1 SNHLY and CDR2 FYNNEI. The CDR3 has 12 amino acids. CDR3 sequence reads: CASKGRSYEQYF. The CDR3, as DNA: TGTGCCAGCAAGGGAAGAAGCTACGAGCAGTACTTC.

The CDR3 coding sequence is TGTGCCAGCAGTAGAGCGGGGACAGGGGGCTACGAGCAGTACTTC. This gives the protein CASSRAGTGGYEQYF. The chain links TRBV14 to TRBJ2-7; 11 nucleotides agree with TRBD1. The CDR3 totals 15 residues. The J segment lost 3 bases and the V segment lost 6 bases, leaving 7 bases of the junction unmatched. Germline values: CDR1 SGHDN, CDR2 FVKESK.

The rearrangement joins TRBV7-3 to TRBJ2-2, with D unclear. This CDR3 is 14 amino acids long. The ends were cut back, 0 bases at V and 4 bases at J, with 6 bases in the middle. Germline-derived CDR1 and CDR2 are SGHTA and FQGTGA. In nucleotides, the CDR3 is TGTGCCAGCAGCTTAACTCCGAGCACCGGGGAGCTGTTTTTT. Translating gives CASSLTPSTGELFF.